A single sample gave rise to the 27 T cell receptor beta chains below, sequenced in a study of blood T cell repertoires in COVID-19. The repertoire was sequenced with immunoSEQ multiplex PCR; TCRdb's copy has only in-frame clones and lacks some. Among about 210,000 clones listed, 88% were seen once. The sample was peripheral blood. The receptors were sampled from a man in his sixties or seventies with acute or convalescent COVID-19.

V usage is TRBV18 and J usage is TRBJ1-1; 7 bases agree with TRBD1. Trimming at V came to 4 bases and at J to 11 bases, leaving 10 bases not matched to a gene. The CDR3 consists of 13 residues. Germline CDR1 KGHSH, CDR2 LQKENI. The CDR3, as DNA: TGTGCCAGCTCACGGACAGGTTTTCCGAAGGCTTTCTTT. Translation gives CASSRTGFPKAFF.

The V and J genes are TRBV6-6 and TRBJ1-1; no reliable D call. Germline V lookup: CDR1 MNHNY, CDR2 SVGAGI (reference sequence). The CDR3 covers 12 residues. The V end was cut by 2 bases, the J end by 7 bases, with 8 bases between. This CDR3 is CASSYGQLEAFF. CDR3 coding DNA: TGTGCCAGCAGTTACGGGCAGCTTGAAGCTTTCTTT.

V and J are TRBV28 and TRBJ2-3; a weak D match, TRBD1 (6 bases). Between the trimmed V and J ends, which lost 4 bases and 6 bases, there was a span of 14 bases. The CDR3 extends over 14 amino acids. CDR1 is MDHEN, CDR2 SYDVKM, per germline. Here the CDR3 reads CASSSPRTVDTQYF. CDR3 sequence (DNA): TGTGCCAGCAGTTCCCCCCGGACAGTTGATACGCAGTATTTT.

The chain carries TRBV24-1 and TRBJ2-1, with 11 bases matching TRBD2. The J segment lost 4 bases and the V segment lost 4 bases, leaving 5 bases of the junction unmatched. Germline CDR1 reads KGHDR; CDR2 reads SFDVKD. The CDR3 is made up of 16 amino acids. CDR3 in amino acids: CATSDPGTSGYNEQFF. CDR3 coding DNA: TGTGCCACCAGTGACCCCGGGACTAGCGGATACAATGAGCAGTTCTTC.

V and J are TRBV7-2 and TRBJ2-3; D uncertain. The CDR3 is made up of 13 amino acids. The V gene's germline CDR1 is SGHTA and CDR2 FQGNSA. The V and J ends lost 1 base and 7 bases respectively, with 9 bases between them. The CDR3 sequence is CASSLVSKNTQYF. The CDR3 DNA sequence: TGTGCCAGCAGCTTAGTGTCTAAAAATACGCAGTATTTT.

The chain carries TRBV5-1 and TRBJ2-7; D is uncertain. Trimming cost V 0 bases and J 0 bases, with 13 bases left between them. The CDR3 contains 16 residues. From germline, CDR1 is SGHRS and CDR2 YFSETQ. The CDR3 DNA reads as TGCGCCAGCAGCTTGGCCATAATGGCAGACTCCTACGAGCAGTACTTC. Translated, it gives CASSLAIMADSYEQYF.

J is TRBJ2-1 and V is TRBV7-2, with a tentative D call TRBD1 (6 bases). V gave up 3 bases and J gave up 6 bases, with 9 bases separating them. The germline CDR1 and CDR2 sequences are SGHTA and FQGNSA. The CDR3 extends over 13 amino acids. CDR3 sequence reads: CASSFRTVNEQFF. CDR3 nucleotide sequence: TGTGCCAGCAGCTTCAGGACAGTCAATGAGCAGTTCTTC.

The chain's CDR3 is CASSQDLRYSTDTQYF. The CDR3, as DNA: TGCGCCAGCAGCCAAGATCTCAGGTATAGCACAGATACGCAGTATTTT. The chain combines TRBV4-3 with TRBJ2-3; D unresolved. The CDR3 sequence is 16 residues long. V was clipped by 0 bases and J by 0 bases, with 10 bases between them. Germline-derived CDR1 and CDR2 are LGHNA and YSLEER.

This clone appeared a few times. In nucleotides, the CDR3 is TGTGCCAGCAGCTTAGCGGGAGGGTACTACAATGAGCAGTTCTTC. Encoded protein: CASSLAGGYYNEQFF. The chain links TRBV7-2 to TRBJ2-1; 7 bases are a match to TRBD2. Germline loops: CDR1 SGHTA, CDR2 FQGNSA. This CDR3 is built from 15 residues. The trim removed 0 bases at V and 3 bases at J, leaving 2 bases unmatched.

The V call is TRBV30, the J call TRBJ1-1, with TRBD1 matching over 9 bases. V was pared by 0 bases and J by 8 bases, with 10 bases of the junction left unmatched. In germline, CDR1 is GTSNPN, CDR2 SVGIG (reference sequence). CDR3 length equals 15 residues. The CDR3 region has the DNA TGTGCCTGGAGTGTAAAGGGACAGGGACGGGGGGAAGCTTTCTTT. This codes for CAWSVKGQGRGEAFF.

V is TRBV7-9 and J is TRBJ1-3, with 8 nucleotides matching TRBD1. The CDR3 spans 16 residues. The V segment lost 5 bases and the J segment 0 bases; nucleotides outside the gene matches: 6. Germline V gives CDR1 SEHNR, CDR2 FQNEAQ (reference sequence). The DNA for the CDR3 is TGTGCCAGCAGCACAGGACAGGGAAACTCTGGAAACACCATATATTTT. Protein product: CASSTGQGNSGNTIYF.

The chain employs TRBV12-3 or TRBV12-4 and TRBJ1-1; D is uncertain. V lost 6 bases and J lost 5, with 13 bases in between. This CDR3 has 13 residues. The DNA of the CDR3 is TGTGCCAGCAGGAGGGAGAAGGTAACTGAAGCTTTCTTT. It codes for CASRREKVTEAFF.

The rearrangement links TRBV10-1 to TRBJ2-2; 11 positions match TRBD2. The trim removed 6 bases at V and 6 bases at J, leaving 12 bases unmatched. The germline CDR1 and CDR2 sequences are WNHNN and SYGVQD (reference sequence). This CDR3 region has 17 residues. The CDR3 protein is CASSPQPTSGRAGELFF. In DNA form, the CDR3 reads TGCGCCAGCAGCCCACAACCTACTAGCGGGAGAGCCGGGGAGCTGTTTTTT.

The CDR3, as DNA: TGTGCCAGCAGTTTATTGGGGGGGAGGGAGACCCAGTACTTC. The encoded protein is CASSLLGGRETQYF. The chain is built from TRBV27 and TRBJ2-5, with TRBD2 identical over 7 bases. CDR3 length: 14 residues. V was clipped by 1 base and J by 5 bases; unmatched bases: 4. Germline lookup yields CDR1 MNHEY and CDR2 SMNVEV (reference sequence).

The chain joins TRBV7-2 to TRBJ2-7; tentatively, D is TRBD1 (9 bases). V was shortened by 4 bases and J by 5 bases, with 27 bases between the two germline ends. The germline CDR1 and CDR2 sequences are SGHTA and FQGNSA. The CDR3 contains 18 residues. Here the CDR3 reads CASSSPGGSGTGRHEQYF. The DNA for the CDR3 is TGTGCCAGCAGCTCACCGGGGGGGTCCGGGACAGGGCGTCACGAGCAGTACTTC.

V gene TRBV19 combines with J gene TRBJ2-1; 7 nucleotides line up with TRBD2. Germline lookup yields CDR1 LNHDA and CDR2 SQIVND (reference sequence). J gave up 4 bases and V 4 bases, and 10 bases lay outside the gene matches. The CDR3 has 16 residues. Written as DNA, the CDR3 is TGTGCCAGTAGTACCTCTTCGGGACTACAATACAATGAGCAGTTCTTC. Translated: CASSTSSGLQYNEQFF.

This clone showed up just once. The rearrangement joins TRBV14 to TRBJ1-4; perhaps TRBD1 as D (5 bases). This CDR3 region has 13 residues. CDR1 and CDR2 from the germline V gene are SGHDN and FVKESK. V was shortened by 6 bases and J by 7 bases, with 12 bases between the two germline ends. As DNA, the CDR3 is TGTGCCAGCAGGGGAGGGGATTTTGAAAAACTGTTTTTT. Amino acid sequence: CASRGGDFEKLFF.

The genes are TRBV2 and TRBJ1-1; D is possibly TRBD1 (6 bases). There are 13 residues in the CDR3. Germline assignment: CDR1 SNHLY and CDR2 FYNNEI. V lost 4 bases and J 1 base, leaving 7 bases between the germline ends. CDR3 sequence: CASSVGGNTEAFF. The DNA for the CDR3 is TGTGCCAGCAGTGTAGGGGGGAACACTGAAGCTTTCTTT. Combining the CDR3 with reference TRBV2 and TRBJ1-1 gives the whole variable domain EPEVTQTPSHQVTQMGQEVILRCVPISNHLYFYWYRQILGQKVEFLVSFYNNEISEKSEIFDDQFSVERPDGSNFTLKIRSTKLEDSAMYFCASSVGGNTEAFFGQGTRLTVV.

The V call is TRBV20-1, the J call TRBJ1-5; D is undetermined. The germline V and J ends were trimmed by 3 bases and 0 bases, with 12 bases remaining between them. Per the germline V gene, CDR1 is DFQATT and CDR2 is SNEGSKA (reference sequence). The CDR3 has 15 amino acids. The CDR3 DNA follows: TGCAGTGCTAGTGCAATATCGGTTAGCAATCAGCCCCAGCATTTT. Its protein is CSASAISVSNQPQHF.

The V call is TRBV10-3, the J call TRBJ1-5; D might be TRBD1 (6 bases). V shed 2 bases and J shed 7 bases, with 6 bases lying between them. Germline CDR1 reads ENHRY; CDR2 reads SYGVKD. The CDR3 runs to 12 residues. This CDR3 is CAISEGGQPQHF. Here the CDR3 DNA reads TGTGCCATCAGTGAGGGGGGCCAGCCCCAGCATTTT.

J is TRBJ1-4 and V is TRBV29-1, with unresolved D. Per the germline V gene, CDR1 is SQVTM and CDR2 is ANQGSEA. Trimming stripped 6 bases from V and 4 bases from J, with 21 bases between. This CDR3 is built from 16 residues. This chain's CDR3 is CSVLASPPGNNEKLFF. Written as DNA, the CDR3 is TGCAGCGTGTTAGCATCGCCTCCGGGGAATAATGAAAAACTGTTTTTT.

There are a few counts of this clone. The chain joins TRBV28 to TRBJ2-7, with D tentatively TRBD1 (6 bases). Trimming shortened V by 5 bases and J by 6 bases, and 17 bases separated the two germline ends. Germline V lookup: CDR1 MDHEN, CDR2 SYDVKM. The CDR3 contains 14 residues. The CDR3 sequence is CASSLPDRYGEQYF. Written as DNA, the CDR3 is TGTGCCAGCAGTCTCCCAGACAGGTACGGCGAGCAGTACTTC.

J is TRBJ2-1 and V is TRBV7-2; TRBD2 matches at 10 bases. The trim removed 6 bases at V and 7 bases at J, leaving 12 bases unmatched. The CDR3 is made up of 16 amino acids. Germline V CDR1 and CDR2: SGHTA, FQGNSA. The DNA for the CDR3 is TGTGCCAGCAGTTCAGGTAGCGGGAGGTACGGGAATGAGCAGTTCTTC. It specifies CASSSGSGRYGNEQFF. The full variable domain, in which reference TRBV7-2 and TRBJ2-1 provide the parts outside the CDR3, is GAGVSQSPSNKVTEKGKDVELRCDPISGHTALYWYRQSLGQGLEFLIYFQGNSAPDKSGLPSDRFSAERTGGSVSTLTIQRTQQEDSAVYLCASSSGSGRYGNEQFFGPGTRLTVL.

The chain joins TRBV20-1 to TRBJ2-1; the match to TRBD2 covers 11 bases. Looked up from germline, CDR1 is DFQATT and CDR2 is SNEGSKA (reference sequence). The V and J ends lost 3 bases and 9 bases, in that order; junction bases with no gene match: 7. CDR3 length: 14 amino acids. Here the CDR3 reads CSASKLAGVGEQFF. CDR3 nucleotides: TGCAGTGCTAGTAAACTAGCGGGAGTAGGTGAGCAGTTCTTC.

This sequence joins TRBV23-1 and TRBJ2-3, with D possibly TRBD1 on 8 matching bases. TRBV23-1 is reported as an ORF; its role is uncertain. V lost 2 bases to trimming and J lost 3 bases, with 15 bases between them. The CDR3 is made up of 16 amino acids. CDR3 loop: CASSQHGQGGTDTQYF. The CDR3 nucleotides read TGCGCCAGCAGTCAACACGGACAGGGAGGGACAGATACGCAGTATTTT.

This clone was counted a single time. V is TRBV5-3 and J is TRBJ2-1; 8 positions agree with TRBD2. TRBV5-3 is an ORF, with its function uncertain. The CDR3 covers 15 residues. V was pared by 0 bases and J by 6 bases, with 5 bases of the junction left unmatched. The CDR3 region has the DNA TGTGCCAGAAGCTTGGAGGTTAGCGGGATCAATGAGCAGTTCTTC. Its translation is CARSLEVSGINEQFF.

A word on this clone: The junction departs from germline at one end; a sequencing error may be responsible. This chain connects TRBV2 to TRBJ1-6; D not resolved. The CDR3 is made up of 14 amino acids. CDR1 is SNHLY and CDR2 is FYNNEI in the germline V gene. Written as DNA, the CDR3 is TGTGCCAGCACTGAAGAGGGAGGGCGGTCACCCCTCCACTTT. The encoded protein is CASTEEGGRSPLHF.